Shown below are 18 T cell receptor beta chains from a single sample sequenced in a study of STAT5B mutations in CD4+ large granular lymphocyte leukemia. Sequenced by immunoSEQ multiplex PCR; TCRdb stores in-frame clones only, minus some. Among about 40,000 clones listed, around 81% were seen once. Sequencing was carried out using CD4+ T cells from blood buffy coats. The source of these receptors is a human donor in good health.

This clone showed up just a few times. The V and J genes are TRBV11-2 and TRBJ2-7, with D uncertain. V was pared by 5 bases and J by 4 bases, with 9 bases between. CDR1 and CDR2 (germline): SGHAT, FQNNGV. CDR3 length: 12 residues. DNA of the CDR3: TGTGCCAGCAGCCTCTATCTTTACGAGCAGTACTTC. The encoded protein is CASSLYLYEQYF.

The chain is built from TRBV5-8 and TRBJ2-2; the D gene is possibly TRBD2 (5 bases). Trimming took 1 base from V and 4 from J, leaving 17 bases between them. This CDR3 region has 17 residues. CDR1 is SGHTS and CDR2 is YDEGEE in the germline V gene. The CDR3 loop reads CASSLTEDSLFTGELFF. The CDR3, as DNA: TGTGCCAGCAGCTTGACAGAGGACTCTCTCTTCACCGGGGAGCTGTTTTTT. The whole variable domain, remainder taken from reference TRBV5-8 and TRBJ2-2, is EAGVTQSPTHLIKTRGQQATLRCSPISGHTSVYWYQQALGLGLQFLLWYDEGEERNRGNFPPRFSGRQFPNYSSELNVNALELEDSALYLCASSLTEDSLFTGELFFGEGSRLTVL.

The table lists this clone with a few counts. The J gene is TRBJ1-1, the V gene TRBV7-5. TRBV7-5 is described as a pseudogene. The CDR3 totals 10 residues. CDR3 sequence (DNA): TGTGCCAGCCGCGGCACTGAAGCTTTCTTT. Amino acids: CASRGTEAFF.

This chain connects TRBV6-1 to TRBJ2-3, with 7 nucleotides matching TRBD2. V gave up 1 base and J gave up 11 bases; unmatched junction bases: 6. Germline V gene sequence: CDR1 MNHNS, CDR2 SASEGT. The CDR3 extends over 13 amino acids. CDR3 bases: TGTGCCAGCAGTGAAGGGGGACTACTCCGGCAGTATTTT. Its translation: CASSEGGLLRQYF.

This sequence joins TRBV11-1 and TRBJ2-7; the D is unclear. The CDR3 runs to 14 residues. Germline V gene data show CDR1 as SGHAT and CDR2 as FQDESV (reference sequence). V was trimmed by 7 bases and J by 2 bases, leaving 15 bases between them. CDR3 coding DNA: TGTGCCAGCACAGTGGGAAGTAACGCCTACGAGCAGTACTTC. It encodes CASTVGSNAYEQYF.

The chain carries TRBV10-3 and TRBJ2-1; D unresolved. The CDR3 runs to 11 residues. Trimming removed 10 bases from V and 0 bases from J, with 4 bases in between. Germline V CDR1 and CDR2: ENHRY, SYGVKD. CDR3 sequence reads: CATGSYNEQFF. The DNA of the CDR3 is TGTGCCACGGGCTCCTACAATGAGCAGTTCTTC.

The V and J genes are TRBV30 and TRBJ2-7; TRBD1 might be the D (6 bases). There are 16 residues in the CDR3. V was cut by 2 bases and J by 3 bases, with 20 bases left in between. Germline V lookup: CDR1 GTSNPN, CDR2 SVGIG (reference sequence). For the CDR3, the DNA is TGTGCCTGGAGTAGAGGGACAACCTCTAAGGACTACGAGCAGTACTTC. Translation: CAWSRGTTSKDYEQYF.

The rearrangement uses TRBV9 and TRBJ2-7; weak D call: TRBD2 (5 bases). Trimming left V 0 bases short and J 2 bases short, with 9 bases between. This CDR3 has 14 residues. CDR1 is SGDLS and CDR2 is YYNGEE in the germline V gene. CDR3 coding DNA: TGTGCCAGCAGCGTAGGGGCTAGCACCTACGAGCAGTACTTC. It specifies CASSVGASTYEQYF.

The chain uses TRBV7-9 and TRBJ1-1; D ambiguous. The CDR3 sequence is 17 residues long. Germline CDR1 is SEHNR and CDR2 is FQNEAQ (reference sequence). Trimming removed 2 bases at V and 1 base at J, with 17 bases between. This CDR3 reads CASSLFLTGDSNTEAFF. In DNA, the CDR3 is TGTGCCAGCAGCTTATTTCTCACCGGTGATTCGAACACTGAAGCTTTCTTT.

This clone was seen a few times. Here the CDR3 reads CAISDLAGNPYEQYF. The CDR3, as DNA: TGTGCCATCAGTGATCTAGCGGGAAACCCCTACGAGCAGTACTTC. V usage is TRBV10-3 and J usage is TRBJ2-7; 9 bases line up with TRBD2. Germline loops: CDR1 ENHRY, CDR2 SYGVKD. V shed 3 bases and J 2 bases; nucleotides not matched to a gene: 5. The CDR3 totals 15 residues.

The chain carries TRBV6-6 and TRBJ2-7; D is tentatively TRBD1 or TRBD2 (5 bases each). With 5 bases removed from V and 3 bases from J, the gap between germline ends came to 11 bases. The germline CDR1 and CDR2 sequences are MNHNY and SVGAGI (reference sequence). The CDR3 spans 13 residues. The CDR3 region is CASSRDALYEQYF. The DNA for the CDR3 is TGTGCCAGCAGTCGGGACGCCCTCTACGAGCAGTACTTC.

This chain links TRBV5-6 with TRBJ1-2; D is uncertain. V was trimmed by 0 bases and J by 3 bases, leaving 12 bases between them. The CDR3 covers 15 residues. Germline-derived CDR1 and CDR2 are SGHDT and YYEEEE. CDR3 coding DNA: TGTGCCAGCAGCTTGGCAGGACGGAAAGACTATGGCTACACCTTC. It yields the protein CASSLAGRKDYGYTF.

The V and J genes are TRBV6-7 and TRBJ1-2, with D maybe TRBD1 (6 bases). TRBV6-7 is reported as an ORF; its role is uncertain. Trimming took 2 bases from V and 0 from J, leaving 7 bases between them. CDR3 length equals 14 residues. CDR3 sequence reads: CASSYRGPNYGYTF. DNA for the CDR3: TGTGCCAGCAGTTACCGGGGGCCTAACTATGGCTACACCTTC.

The rearrangement links TRBV28 to TRBJ2-7; weak D call: TRBD2 (7 bases). V was clipped by 7 bases and J by 2 bases, with 12 bases between them. Germline-derived CDR1 and CDR2 are MDHEN and SYDVKM. This CDR3 comprises 13 residues. For the CDR3, the DNA is TGTGCCAGCATCGAGGGGGGGGCCTACGAGCAGTACTTC. Its protein is CASIEGGAYEQYF.

This clone appeared a few times. This chain joins TRBV13 and TRBJ2-7, with unresolved D. This CDR3 has 11 amino acids. Germline V gives CDR1 PRHDT, CDR2 FYEKMQ (reference sequence). Between the trimmed V and J ends, which lost 5 bases and 5 bases, there was a span of 7 bases. This CDR3 reads CASSLNHEQYF. DNA of the CDR3: TGTGCCAGCAGCCTTAACCACGAGCAGTACTTC.

V gene TRBV5-1 combines with J gene TRBJ2-1; 7 nucleotides align to TRBD2. V was clipped by 6 bases and J by 2 bases; unmatched bases: 5. The CDR3 sequence is 14 residues long. Germline assignment: CDR1 SGHRS and CDR2 YFSETQ. CDR3 loop: CASNPSGPYNEQFF. CDR3 DNA sequence: TGCGCCAGCAACCCTAGCGGTCCCTACAATGAGCAGTTCTTC.

The genes are TRBV19 and TRBJ2-3; TRBD2 aligns across 9 bases. Germline CDR1 LNHDA, CDR2 SQIVND (reference sequence). This CDR3 is 14 amino acids long. V was clipped by 4 bases and J by 1 base; unmatched bases: 0. CDR3 region: CASSTSGGTDTQYF. DNA of the CDR3: TGTGCCAGTAGTACTAGCGGGGGCACAGATACGCAGTATTTT.

CDR3 DNA: TGTGCCAGCAGCGTACCGGACAGGGTAGACACCGGGGAGCTGTTTTTT. Encoded protein: CASSVPDRVDTGELFF. V usage is TRBV9 and J usage is TRBJ2-2, with 8 bases aligning to TRBD1. The germline gives CDR1 SGDLS, CDR2 YYNGEE. J gave up 3 bases and V 1 base, and 5 bases lay outside the gene matches. This CDR3 comprises 16 residues. Full variable domain (missing parts from reference TRBV9 and TRBJ2-2): DSGVTQTPKHLITATGQRVTLRCSPRSGDLSVYWYQQSLDQGLQFLIQYYNGEERAKGNILERFSAQQFPDLHSELNLSSLELGDSALYFCASSVPDRVDTGELFFGEGSRLTVL.